The clone carrying this TCR beta chain came up many times. Its antigen remains unknown. V dropped 7 bases and J dropped 3; count of bases not matched to a gene: 6. CDR3 length equals 14 residues. Germline V gene data show CDR1 as SNHLY and CDR2 as FYNNEI. This specimen comes from a study of identical twins. Study outcomes and limitations: For cord blood, abundant beta clonotypes had fewer insertions, unlike memory repertoires, which showed none. Zero-insertion results could be subject to partial confounding by invariant MAIT and iNKT cells.

Via MiXCR, TCRdb re-called the 5' RACE reads, giving one row per CDR3 protein. The sample lists approximately 220,000 distinct CDR3 sequences, around 6.9% occurring once. All donors were healthy, and all were Caucasian. The same data also went into a second study, on yellow fever vaccine responses in identical twins.

Sequenced material: memory (CD45RO+) T cells sorted from blood. This chain connects TRBV2 to TRBJ2-7; TRBD1 agrees at 10 bases. The receptor's source is a woman aged 18 to 35 in good health. The CDR3, as DNA: TGTGCCAGCACTAGGGACAGGGGAAACTACGAGCAGTACTTC. This codes for CASTRDRGNYEQYF.